The following is a TCR beta chain sequence with its context. Its antigen is undetermined. The read comes to an end 3 residues before the CDR3 does, leaving the germline J gene to fill in the end. The data were obtained in a study of T cells in women clearing cervical HPV infection. Across the study: HLA type could not be excluded as a confounder.

Using immunoSEQ multiplex PCR, the repertoire was profiled, and TCRdb retains in-frame clones only, with some absent. In all, the sample yields some 30,000 clones. Dot-blot hybridization genotyped cervical HPV amplified with MY09/MY11 PCR. V shed 4 bases and J shed 7 bases, with 18 bases lying between them. The germline V gene has CDR1 SGHNT and CDR2 YYREEE (reference sequence). The length of the CDR3 is 15 residues. General study findings and limits: Each sample's T-cell count was unknown, possibly confounding richness. A classifier using richness and V gene abundances reached an AUC of more than 0.8.

This receptor was obtained from a woman between 18 and 70 years old with a cervical HPV16 infection that either progressed to CIN3+ or cleared (not recorded which). V and J are TRBV5-4 and TRBJ1-5; the D gene is possibly TRBD1 (6 bases). Sequencing was carried out using blood buffy coat. CDR3 bases read: TGTGCCAGCAGCCGAAACAGGGAGTCAAGCCAGCCC. This encodes CASSRNRESSQP. The entire CDR3 protein is CASSRNRESSQPQHF.